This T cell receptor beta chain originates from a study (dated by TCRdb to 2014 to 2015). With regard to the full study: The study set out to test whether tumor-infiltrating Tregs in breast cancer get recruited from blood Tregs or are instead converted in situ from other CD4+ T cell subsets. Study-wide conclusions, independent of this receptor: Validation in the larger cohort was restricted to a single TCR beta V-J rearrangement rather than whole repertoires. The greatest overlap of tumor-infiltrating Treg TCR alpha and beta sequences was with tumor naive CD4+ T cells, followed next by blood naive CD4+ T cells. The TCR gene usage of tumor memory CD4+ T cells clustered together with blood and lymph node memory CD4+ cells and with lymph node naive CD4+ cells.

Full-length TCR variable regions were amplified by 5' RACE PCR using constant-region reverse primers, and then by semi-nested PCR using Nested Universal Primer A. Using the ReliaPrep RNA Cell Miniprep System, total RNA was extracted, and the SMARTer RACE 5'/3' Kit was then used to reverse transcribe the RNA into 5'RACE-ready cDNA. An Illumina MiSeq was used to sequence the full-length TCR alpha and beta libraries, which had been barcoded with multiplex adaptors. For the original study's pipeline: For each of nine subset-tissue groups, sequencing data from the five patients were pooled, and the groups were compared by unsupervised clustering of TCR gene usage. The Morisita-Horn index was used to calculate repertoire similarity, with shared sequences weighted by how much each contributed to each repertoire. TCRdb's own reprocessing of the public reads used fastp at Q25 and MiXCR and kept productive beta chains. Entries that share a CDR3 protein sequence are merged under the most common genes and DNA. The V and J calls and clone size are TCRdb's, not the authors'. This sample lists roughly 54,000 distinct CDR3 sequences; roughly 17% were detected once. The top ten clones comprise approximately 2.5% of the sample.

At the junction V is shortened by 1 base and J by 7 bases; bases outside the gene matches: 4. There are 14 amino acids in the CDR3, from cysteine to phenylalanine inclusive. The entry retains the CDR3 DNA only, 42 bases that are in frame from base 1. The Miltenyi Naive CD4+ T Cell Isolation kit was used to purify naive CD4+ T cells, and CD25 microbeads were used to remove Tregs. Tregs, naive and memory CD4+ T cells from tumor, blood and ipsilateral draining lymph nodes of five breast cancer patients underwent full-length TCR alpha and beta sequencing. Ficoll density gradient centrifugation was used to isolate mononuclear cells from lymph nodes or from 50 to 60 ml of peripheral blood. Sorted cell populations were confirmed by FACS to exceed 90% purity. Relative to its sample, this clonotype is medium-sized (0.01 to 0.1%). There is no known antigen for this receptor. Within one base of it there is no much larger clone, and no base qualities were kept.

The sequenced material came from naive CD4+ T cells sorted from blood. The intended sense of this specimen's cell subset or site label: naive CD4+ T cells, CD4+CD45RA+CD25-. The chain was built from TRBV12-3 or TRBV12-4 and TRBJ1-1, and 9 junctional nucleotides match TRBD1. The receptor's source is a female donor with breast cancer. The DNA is TGTGCCAGCAGTTTAGTGGGACAGGGAATTGAAGCTTTCTTT. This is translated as CASSLVGQGIEAFF.